This T cell receptor (beta chain) was sequenced for a study of siplizumab effects on memory and regulatory T cells. The study's findings and limits: Treatment with siplizumab left mappable alloreactive CD4+ clones averaging roughly 66% Treg-derived, compared with about 27% in controls. Naive T cells, seemingly more diverse than memory cells, seemed major alloresponse contributors. Proof of suppressive function in proliferating Tregs from siplizumab cultures was not established. Alloreactive sequences tracing back to unstimulated CD4+ memory cells fell significantly with siplizumab.

Repertoires were generated with immunoSEQ multiplex PCR, while TCRdb's copy carries only in-frame clones and drops some. The table lists some 97,000 clones, approximately 91% of them singletons, with 0.15% in the top ten. Germline lookup yields CDR1 LNHDA and CDR2 SQIVND (reference sequence). V lost 4 bases, J lost 3 bases, and 3 bases stayed unmatched. The length of the CDR3 is 14 residues. This clone was picked up one time. Its antigen remains unknown. This chain links TRBV19 with TRBJ2-3, with 8 bases that match TRBD1. This clonotype was obtained from a human donor in good health. The source material was CD4+ T cells sorted from blood. CDR3 loop: CASSSRGQTDTQYF. The CDR3 DNA follows: TGTGCCAGTAGTAGCAGGGGGCAGACAGATACGCAGTATTTT.